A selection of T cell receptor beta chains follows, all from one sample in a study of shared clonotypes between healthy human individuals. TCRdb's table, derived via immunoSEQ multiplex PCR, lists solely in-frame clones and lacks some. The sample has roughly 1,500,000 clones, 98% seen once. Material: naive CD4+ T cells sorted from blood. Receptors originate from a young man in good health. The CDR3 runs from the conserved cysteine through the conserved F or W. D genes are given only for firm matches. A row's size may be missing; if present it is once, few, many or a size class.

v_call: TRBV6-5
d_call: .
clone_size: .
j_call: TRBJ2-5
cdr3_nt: TGTGCCAGCAGTTACTCAAGGCAGGTCCCCCCGTACTTC
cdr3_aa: CASSYSRQVPPYF

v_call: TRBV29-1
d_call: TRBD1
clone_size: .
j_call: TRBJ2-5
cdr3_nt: TGCAGCGCGACAGGGTCCCGAGAGACCCAGTACTTC
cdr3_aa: CSATGSRETQYF

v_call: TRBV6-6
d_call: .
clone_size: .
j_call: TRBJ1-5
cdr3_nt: TGTGCCAGCAGTTGGACAGACTATCAGCCCCAGCATTTT
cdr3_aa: CASSWTDYQPQHF

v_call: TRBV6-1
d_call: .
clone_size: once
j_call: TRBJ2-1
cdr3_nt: TGTGCCAGCAGTGAAGCGGCGGGCGGGGCCTCCTACAATGAGCAGTTCTTC
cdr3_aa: CASSEAAGGASYNEQFF

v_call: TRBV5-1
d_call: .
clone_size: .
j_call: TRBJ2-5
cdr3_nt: TGCGCCAGCAGCTTTCTGGGCGGGGCCCAAGAGACCCAGTACTTC
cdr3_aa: CASSFLGGAQETQYF

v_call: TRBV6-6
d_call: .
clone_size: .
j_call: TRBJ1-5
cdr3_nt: TGTGCCAGCAGTTACTCGCAATCGGGTTTTCAGCCCCAGCATTTT
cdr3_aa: CASSYSQSGFQPQHF

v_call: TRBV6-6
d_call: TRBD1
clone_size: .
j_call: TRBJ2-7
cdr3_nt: TGTGCCACTCGGGCAGGGGGCAACGAGCAGTACTTC
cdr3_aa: CATRAGGNEQYF

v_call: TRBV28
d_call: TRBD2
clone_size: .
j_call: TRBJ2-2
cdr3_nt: TGTGCCAGCAGGCTCGGACTAGCGAACACCGGGGAGCTGTTTTTT
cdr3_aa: CASRLGLANTGELFF

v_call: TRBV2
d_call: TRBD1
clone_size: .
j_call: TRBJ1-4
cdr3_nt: TGTGCCAGCAGTAATAACAGGGGGCCTAATGAAAAACTGTTTTTT
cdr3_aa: CASSNNRGPNEKLFF

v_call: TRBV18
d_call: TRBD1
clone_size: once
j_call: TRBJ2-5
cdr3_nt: TGTGCCAGCTCACCTCAAACATTCCCCGGGGACAGTCAAGAGACCCAGTACTTC
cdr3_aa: CASSPQTFPGDSQETQYF

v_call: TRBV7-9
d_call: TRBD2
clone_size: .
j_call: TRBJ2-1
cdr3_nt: TGTGCCAGCAGCTTAGATTCACGGGGGACTACTTCCAATGAGCAGTTCTTC
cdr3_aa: CASSLDSRGTTSNEQFF

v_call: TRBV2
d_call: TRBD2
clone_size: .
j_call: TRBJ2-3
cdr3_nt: TGTGCCAGCAGGGGGAGGGGACCTGACACAGATACGCAGTATTTT
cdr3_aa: CASRGRGPDTDTQYF

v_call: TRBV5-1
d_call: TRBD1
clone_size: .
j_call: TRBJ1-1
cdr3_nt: TGCGCCAGCAGCTTGTCACCAGGGGGGCCCAACACTGAAGCTTTCTTT
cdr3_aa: CASSLSPGGPNTEAFF

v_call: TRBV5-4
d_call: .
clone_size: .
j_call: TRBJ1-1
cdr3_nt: TGTGCCAGCAGCTTGGGGCTGAACACTGAAGCTTTCTTT
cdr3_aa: CASSLGLNTEAFF

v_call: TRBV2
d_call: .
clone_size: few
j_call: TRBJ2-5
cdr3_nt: TGTGCCAGCAGCCCACAGCAGGAGACCCAGTACTTC
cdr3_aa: CASSPQQETQYF

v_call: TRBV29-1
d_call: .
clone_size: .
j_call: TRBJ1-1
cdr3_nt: TGCAGCGCAAGCAAGCGTGCTGCTTTCTTT
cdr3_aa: CSASKRAAFF

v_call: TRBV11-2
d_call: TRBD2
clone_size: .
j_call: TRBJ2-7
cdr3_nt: TGTGCCAGCAGCAAATCTACCCTGGGACTAGCGGGATTCGACGAGCAGTACTTC
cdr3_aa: CASSKSTLGLAGFDEQYF

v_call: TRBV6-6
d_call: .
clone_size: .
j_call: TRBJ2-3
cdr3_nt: TGTGCCAGCAGCCTCGGGCCTTCCACAGATACGCAGTATTTT
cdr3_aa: CASSLGPSTDTQYF

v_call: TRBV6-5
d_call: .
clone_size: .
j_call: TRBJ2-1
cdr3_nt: TGTGCCAGCAGTCAAGGGGGAAGTGAGCAGTTCTTC
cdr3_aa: CASSQGGSEQFF

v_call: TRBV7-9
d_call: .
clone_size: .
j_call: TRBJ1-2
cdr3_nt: TGTGCCAGCAGCTTAGCGGTGGGTTACACCTTC
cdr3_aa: CASSLAVGYTF

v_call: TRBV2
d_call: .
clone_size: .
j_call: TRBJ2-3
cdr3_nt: TGTGCCAGCAGGTGGAACCCCACAGATACGCAGTATTTT
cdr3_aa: CASRWNPTDTQYF

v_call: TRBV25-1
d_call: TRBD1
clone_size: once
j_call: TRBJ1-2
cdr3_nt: TGTGCCAGCAGTGAAGGGACAGGGATCTCGTTCTATGGCTACACCTTC
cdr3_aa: CASSEGTGISFYGYTF

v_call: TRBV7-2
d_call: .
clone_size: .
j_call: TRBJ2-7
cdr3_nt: TGTGCCAGCAGCTTGGGGCGGTGGAGCTCCTACGAGCAGTACTTC
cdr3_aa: CASSLGRWSSYEQYF

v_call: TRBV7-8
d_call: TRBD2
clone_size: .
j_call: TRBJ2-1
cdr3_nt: TGTGCCAGCAGCTGGAATTCCGGGACTAGCGGGAGCCGCGGGCAGTTCTTC
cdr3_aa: CASSWNSGTSGSRGQFF

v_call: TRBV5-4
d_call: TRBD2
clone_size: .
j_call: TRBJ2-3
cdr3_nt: TGTGCCAGCAGCCTGGGACTAGCGGGATCAGTTACGCAGTATTTT
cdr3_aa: CASSLGLAGSVTQYF

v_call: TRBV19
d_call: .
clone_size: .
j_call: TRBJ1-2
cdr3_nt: TGTGCCAGTAGTATCAAGGACCGGCTAAGTGGCTACACCTTC
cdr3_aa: CASSIKDRLSGYTF

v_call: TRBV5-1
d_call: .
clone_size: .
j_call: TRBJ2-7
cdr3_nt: TGCGCCAGCAGCTTGGATCTGACAGGTTCCTACGAGCAGTACTTC
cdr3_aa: CASSLDLTGSYEQYF

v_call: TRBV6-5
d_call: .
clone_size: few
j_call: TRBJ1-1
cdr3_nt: TGTGCCAGCAGTTACCAGGGGAACACTGAAGCTTTCTTT
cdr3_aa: CASSYQGNTEAFF

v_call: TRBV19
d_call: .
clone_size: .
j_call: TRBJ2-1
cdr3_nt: TGTGCCAGTAGGAAGCTGGAAGGCGGTTTCAATGAGCAGTTCTTC
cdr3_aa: CASRKLEGGFNEQFF

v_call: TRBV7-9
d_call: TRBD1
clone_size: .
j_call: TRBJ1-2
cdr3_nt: TGTGCCAGCCTTGGGACAGGGAGTGGCTACACCTTC
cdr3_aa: CASLGTGSGYTF

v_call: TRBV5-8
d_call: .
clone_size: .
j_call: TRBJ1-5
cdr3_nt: TGTGCCAGCAGCTTGGCACCCCCCCCCGGGCATCAGCCCCAGCATTTT
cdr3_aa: CASSLAPPPGHQPQHF

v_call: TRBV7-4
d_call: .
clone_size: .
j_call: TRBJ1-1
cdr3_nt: TGTGCCAGCCCCACGGGGACGATGAACACTGAAGCTTTCTTT
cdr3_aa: CASPTGTMNTEAFF

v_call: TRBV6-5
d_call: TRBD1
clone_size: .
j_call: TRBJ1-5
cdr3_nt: TGTGCCAGCAGTCCCCCCGGACAGGGAGGTACGGCCCAGCATTTT
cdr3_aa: CASSPPGQGGTAQHF

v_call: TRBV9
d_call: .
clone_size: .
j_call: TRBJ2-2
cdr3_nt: TGTGCCAGCAGCGTAGTGAGCCCCGGGGAGCTGTTTTTT
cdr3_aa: CASSVVSPGELFF

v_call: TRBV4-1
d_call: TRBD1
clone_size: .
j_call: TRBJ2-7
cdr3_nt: TGCGCCAGCAGCCTCTTTATGCCGGGGACAGGGAGATACGAGCAGTACTTC
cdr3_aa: CASSLFMPGTGRYEQYF

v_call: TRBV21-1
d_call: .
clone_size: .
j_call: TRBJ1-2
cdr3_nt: TGTGCCAGCAGAGACAGTGACGGCTACACCTTC
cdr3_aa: CASRDSDGYTF

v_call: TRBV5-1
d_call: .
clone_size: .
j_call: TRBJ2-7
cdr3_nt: TGCGCCAGCAGCTTGGCCACGTGGTCGGGTATAGGCGAGCAGTACTTC
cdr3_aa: CASSLATWSGIGEQYF

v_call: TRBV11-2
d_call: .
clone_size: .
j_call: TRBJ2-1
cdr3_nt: TGTGCCAGCAGCTTCGACTGGAGAAGCTCCTACAATGAGCAGTTCTTC
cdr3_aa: CASSFDWRSSYNEQFF

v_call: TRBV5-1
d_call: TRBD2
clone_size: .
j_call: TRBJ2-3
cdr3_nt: TGCGCCAGCAGCTTGGGTTCCCTAGCGGGGACCACAGATACGCAGTATTTT
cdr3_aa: CASSLGSLAGTTDTQYF

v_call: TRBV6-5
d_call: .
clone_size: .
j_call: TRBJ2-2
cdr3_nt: TGTGCCAGCAGTTATAATACCTGGGAGCTGTTTTTT
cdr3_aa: CASSYNTWELFF

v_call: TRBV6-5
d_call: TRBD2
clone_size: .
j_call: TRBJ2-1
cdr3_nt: TGTGCCAGCAGTTGGGAAGCGGGAGTAGACTACAATGAGCAGTTCTTC
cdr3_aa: CASSWEAGVDYNEQFF

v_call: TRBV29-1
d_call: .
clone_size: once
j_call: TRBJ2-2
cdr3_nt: TGCAGCGCTGGGGGCAGGGCGAGGGCCGGGGAGCTGTTTTTT
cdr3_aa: CSAGGRARAGELFF

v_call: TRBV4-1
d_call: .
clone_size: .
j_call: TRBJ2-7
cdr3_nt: TGCGCCAGCAGCCTATCGGGGACGTCCTACGAGCAGTACTTC
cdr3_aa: CASSLSGTSYEQYF

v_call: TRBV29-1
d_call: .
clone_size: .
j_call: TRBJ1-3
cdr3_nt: TGCAGCGTTGGGGGAGGTACTGGAAACACCATATATTTT
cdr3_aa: CSVGGGTGNTIYF

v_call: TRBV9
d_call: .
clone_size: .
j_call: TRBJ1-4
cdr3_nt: TGTGCCAGCAGCACCGGTGGGGATACGGCTATTGAAAAACTGTTTTTT
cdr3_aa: CASSTGGDTAIEKLFF

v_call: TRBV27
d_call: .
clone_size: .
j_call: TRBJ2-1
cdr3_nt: TGTGCCAGCAGTTTGGCGCCGTCCTTTGAGCAGTTCTTC
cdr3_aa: CASSLAPSFEQFF

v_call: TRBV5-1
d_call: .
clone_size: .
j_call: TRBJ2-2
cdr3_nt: TGCGCCAGCAGTTCCTATGAGTCCACCCGGTCCGGGGAGCTGTTTTTT
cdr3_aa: CASSSYESTRSGELFF

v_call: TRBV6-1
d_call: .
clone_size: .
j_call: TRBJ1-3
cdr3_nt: TGTGCCAGCAGTGAACAGCCAGATGGAAACACCATATATTTT
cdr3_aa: CASSEQPDGNTIYF

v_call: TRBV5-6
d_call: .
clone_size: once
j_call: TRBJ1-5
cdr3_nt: TGTGCCAGCAGCTTCTGGGGACAGCCCCAGCATTTT
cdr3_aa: CASSFWGQPQHF

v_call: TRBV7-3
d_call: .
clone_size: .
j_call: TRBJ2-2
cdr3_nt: TGTGCCAGCAGCATCCTGGTTAACACCGGGGAGCTGTTTTTT
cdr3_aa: CASSILVNTGELFF

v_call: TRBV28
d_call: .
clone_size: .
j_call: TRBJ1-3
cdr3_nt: TGTGCCAGCAGTGCTTCGGGAACAACTGGAAACACCATATATTTT
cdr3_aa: CASSASGTTGNTIYF